A selection of T cell receptor beta chains follows, all from one sample in a study of cytomegalovirus exposure and HLA in healthy donors. Assay: immunoSEQ multiplex PCR; the TCRdb copy retains only in-frame clones and omits some. Altogether roughly 180,000 clones are present, 86% being singletons, with the ten largest covering less than 9.5%. The source material was PBMCs. The receptors originated from a man aged 30 to 39 in good health and CMV-seropositive. Both conserved end residues are part of each CDR3. The listing skips clone size in some rows; elsewhere it reads once, few, many or a size class.

clone_size,v_call,cdr3_aa
.,TRBV5-1,CASSLEWGSYEQYF
.,TRBV9,CASSAEASGRPFTDTQYF
.,TRBV28,CASRTGGDTQYF
few,TRBV19,CASTPTGTGVVLNQPQHF
.,TRBV7-3,CASSPSGAGTPYYGYTF
once,TRBV2,CARTLNTEAFF
.,TRBV13,CASSSGRFYNEQFF
.,TRBV4-3,CASSQGGTYEQYF
once,TRBV11-2,CASSHYTSGYNEQFF
.,TRBV4-1,CASSQIAGGTDTQYF
.,TRBV6-5,CASSYGGTGNTIYF
few,TRBV11-3,CASSSSFGTEAFF
.,TRBV5-1,CASSLQPTYNEQFF
.,TRBV9,CASSVAQGYEQFF
.,TRBV9,CASSVEVGEAFF
.,TRBV19,CASSTYSYGYTF
.,TRBV4-2,CASSQETGVGYGYTF
.,TRBV9,CASSAAGDRGDYEQYF
once,TRBV4-1,CASSQGPSGYTF
.,TRBV9,CASSTGARGGTDTQYF
.,TRBV6-5,CASTYPGRDGGYTF
once,TRBV5-1,CASSLAGSTDTQYF
.,TRBV5-6,CASSDSTGWETQYF
.,TRBV18,CASSWTERPQLYEQYF
.,TRBV5-1,CASSQTVESHGYTF
.,TRBV4-1,CASSYQGGRSYEQYF
.,TRBV11-2,CASSLEETQYF
.,TRBV6-6,CASVGTATEAFF
few,TRBV7-7,CASSPGGRETQYF
.,TRBV7-9,CASSLGDNEQFF
.,TRBV5-1,CASSSNSGSYNSPLHF
.,TRBV5-1,CASSLDRVEDTQYF
.,TRBV7-2,CASSLVAPGVGELFF
.,TRBV12-2,CASLAGGPSTGELFF
.,TRBV19,CATTQDRGLAGYTF
.,TRBV5-1,CASTQGLAGGNTGELFF
.,TRBV7-3,CASSSTGAPETQYF
few,TRBV6-5,CASRTGGGYYEQYF
.,TRBV7-9,CASSPSGLSYNEQFF
once,TRBV6-5,CASSWTGGHSGNTIYF
.,TRBV29-1,CSVDPGQTNTGELFF
few,TRBV4-1,CASSQGGWRAGAIQYF
.,TRBV5-1,CASSFSPLTRPITTDTQYF
.,TRBV9,CASRETGGTEAFF
few,TRBV7-9,CASSDTGEAYEQYF
.,TRBV11-3,CASSGRARRTQETQYF
.,TRBV2,CASSPLLYNEQFF
.,TRBV5-6,CASSLVGQTEAFF
.,TRBV28,CASQEQGWEETQYF
.,TRBV6-1,CASESYEQYF
.,TRBV7-9,CASSLTTEGADTQYF
.,TRBV7-9,CASRGNTEAFF
.,TRBV18,CASSLGFLRRADNSPLHF
.,TRBV28,CASGRQGRGSGANVLTF
.,TRBV7-2,CASSFDRGVSYEQYF